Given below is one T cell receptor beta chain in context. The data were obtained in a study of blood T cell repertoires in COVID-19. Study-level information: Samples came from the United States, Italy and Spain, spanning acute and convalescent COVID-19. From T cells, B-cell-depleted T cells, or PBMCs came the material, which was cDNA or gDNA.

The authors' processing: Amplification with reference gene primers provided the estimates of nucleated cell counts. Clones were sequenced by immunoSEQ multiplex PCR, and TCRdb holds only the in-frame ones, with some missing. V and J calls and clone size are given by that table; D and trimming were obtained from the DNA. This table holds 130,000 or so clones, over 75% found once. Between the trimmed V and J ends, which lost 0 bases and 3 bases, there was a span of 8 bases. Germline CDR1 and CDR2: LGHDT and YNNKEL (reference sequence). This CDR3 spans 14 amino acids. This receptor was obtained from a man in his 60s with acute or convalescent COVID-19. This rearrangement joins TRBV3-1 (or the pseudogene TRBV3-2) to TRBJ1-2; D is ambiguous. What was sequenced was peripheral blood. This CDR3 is CASSQDQADYGYTF. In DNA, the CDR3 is TGTGCCAGCAGCCAAGATCAGGCAGACTATGGCTACACCTTC.